This T cell receptor (beta chain) was recovered during a study of radiotherapy plus CTLA-4 blockade in lung cancer (dated by TCRdb to 2016 to 2019). Broadly, across the study: Objective responses were observed in approximately 19% of enrolled patients, and disease control was achieved in about 32%. Overall results and qualifications from the work: After treatment with radiotherapy and ipilimumab, TCR clones that originated in tumors expanded in peripheral blood. Early dynamic changes in blood T cell clones, together with increased serum interferon-beta after radiation, were reported as the strongest predictors of response.

Counted from cysteine to phenylalanine, this CDR3 has 16 amino acids. Kept here is only the CDR3 DNA, which spans 48 bases and is read in frame from base 1. V is trimmed back by 1 base and J by 5 bases, and the junction contains 9 bases that no gene match accounts for. CDR1 and CDR2 are read off the germline V gene as LGHNA and YSLEER. On this clone: Its cognate antigen has yet to be identified. Per-nucleotide qualities are absent, and no much larger clonotype sits a single base away.

The study tested focal radiation therapy combined with CTLA-4 blockade (ipilimumab) in patients with chemo-refractory metastatic non-small-cell lung cancer. The library was generated by the immunoSEQ multiplex PCR assay. The source is immuneACCESS, and TCRdb retained only in-frame sequences with V and J called. Part of the clones is not carried over; for the studies checked, unresolved V genes explain less than half of this, and the remainder is unexplained. The sample contains about 88,000 clones, roughly 70% of them found a single time. Over 12% of the sample comes from the top ten. The specimen was peripheral blood, collected from a patient treated with radiotherapy plus ipilimumab. The sequence links TRBV4-3 to TRBJ2-5; TRBD2 agrees with 8 junctional bases. The TCR sequence derives from a human donor with non-small cell lung cancer that progressed on radiotherapy plus ipilimumab. The sequenced DNA is TGCGCCAGCAGCCAAGGAGTGGCGACTAGCGTGGAGACCCAGTACTTC. Its coded protein is CASSQGVATSVETQYF.